A single T cell receptor (beta chain) is shown here with its context. Its antigen is not identified. V shed 4 bases and J 5 bases; nucleotides not matched to a gene: 16. Germline CDR1 is SGHRS and CDR2 is YFSETQ. The CDR3 contains 19 residues. The data were obtained in a study of CD4 T cells in relation to SARS-CoV-2 and coronaviruses. For the study at large: The negative reference was HIV-1 Nef peptide pool or peptide-free culture.

CD4+ T cells from unexposed donors were obtained before the COVID-19 pandemic (2011-2018). The cells were cultured for under twelve days before CD4+ T cells were isolated. As cell numbers allowed, unexposed-donor CD4+ T cells faced SARS-CoV-2 S/N and four cold-coronavirus spikes. TCRdb's copy holds only in-frame clones and misses some; the assay was immunoSEQ multiplex PCR. The sample carries 20,000 or so clones, 70% to 85% recorded once. The sequence derives from a human donor in good health. Sequencing used CD4+ T cells from PBMCs, cultured in vitro. The chain is built from TRBV5-1 and TRBJ2-7, with 15 bases that match TRBD2. CDR3 in amino acids: CASSLGLAGGPKNGDEQYF. The CDR3 region has the DNA TGCGCCAGCAGCCTAGGACTAGCGGGAGGGCCGAAAAACGGGGACGAGCAGTACTTC.